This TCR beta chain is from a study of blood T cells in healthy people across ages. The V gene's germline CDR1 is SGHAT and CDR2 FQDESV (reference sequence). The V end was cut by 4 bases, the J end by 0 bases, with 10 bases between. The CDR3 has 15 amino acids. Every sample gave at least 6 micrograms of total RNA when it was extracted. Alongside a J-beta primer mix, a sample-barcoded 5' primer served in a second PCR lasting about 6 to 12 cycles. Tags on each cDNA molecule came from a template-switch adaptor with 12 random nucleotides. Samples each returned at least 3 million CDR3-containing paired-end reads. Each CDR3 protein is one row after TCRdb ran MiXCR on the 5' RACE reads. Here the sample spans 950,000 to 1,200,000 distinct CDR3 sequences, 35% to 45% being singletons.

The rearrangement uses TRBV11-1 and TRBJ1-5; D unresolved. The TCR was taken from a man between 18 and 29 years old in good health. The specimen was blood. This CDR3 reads CASSSSADSNQPQHF. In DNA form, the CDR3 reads TGTGCCAGCAGCTCCAGCGCGGATAGCAATCAGCCCCAGCATTTT.